This T cell receptor beta chain was profiled in a study of cytomegalovirus exposure and HLA in healthy donors. As for the study in general: Earlier results showed roughly 120 million unique TCR beta sequences derived from about 179 million T cells.

This clone was detected only once. With 6 bases removed from V and 0 bases from J, the gap between germline ends came to 15 bases. From germline, CDR1 is MNHEY and CDR2 SMNVEV (reference sequence). The CDR3 covers 16 residues. With 60 Vbeta and 13 Jbeta primers, the PCR was carried out. Assay used: immunoSEQ multiplex PCR; TCRdb lists only in-frame clones, some missing. The table includes about 180,000 clones, roughly 82% detected once. What was sequenced was PBMCs. The TCR originated in a man aged 40-49 years in good health and CMV-seronegative. The chain uses TRBV27 and TRBJ1-3; TRBD1 might be the D (6 bases). DNA for the CDR3: TGTGCCAGCAGCCGAAGAACAGGGAGCTCTGGAAACACCATATATTTT. Its translation: CASSRRTGSSGNTIYF.